The source of this T cell receptor beta chain is a study of response to subunit inactivated influenza vaccine. General study results and limits: Authors suggested each seasonal flu vaccination may recruit only limited numbers of new T cells.

The germline CDR1 and CDR2 sequences are SGDLS and YYNGEE. This CDR3 region has 15 residues. Trimming cost V 4 bases and J 2 bases, with 16 bases left between them. TCRdb fed the RT-PCR reads into MiXCR, producing one record per CDR3 protein. The data hold about 700,000 distinct CDR3 sequences, with around 15% observed a single time. Comments on this clonotype: No antigen is known for it.

The source material was PBMCs from blood, sampled less than 15 days before vaccination. The sequence was collected from a man in his fifties or sixties who received an inactivated influenza vaccine. The rearrangement links TRBV9 to TRBJ2-7, with D possibly TRBD2 on 6 matching bases. The CDR3 region has the DNA TGTGCCAGCAGCCCGAGAGGGACTGGAGCCTACGAGCAGTACTTC. This sequence encodes CASSPRGTGAYEQYF. The complete variable domain, with remaining parts taken from reference TRBV9 and TRBJ2-7, reads DSGVTQTPKHLITATGQRVTLRCSPRSGDLSVYWYQQSLDQGLQFLIQYYNGEERAKGNILERFSAQQFPDLHSELNLSSLELGDSALYFCASSPRGTGAYEQYFGPGTRLTVT.